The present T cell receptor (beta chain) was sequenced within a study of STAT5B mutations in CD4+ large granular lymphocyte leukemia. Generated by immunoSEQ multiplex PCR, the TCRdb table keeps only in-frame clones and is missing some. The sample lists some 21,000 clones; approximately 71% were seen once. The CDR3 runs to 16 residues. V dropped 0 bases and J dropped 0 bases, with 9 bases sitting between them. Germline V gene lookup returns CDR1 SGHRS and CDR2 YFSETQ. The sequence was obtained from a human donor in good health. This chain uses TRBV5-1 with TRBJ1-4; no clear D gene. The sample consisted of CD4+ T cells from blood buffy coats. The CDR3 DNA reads TGCGCCAGCAGCTTGGGGTCGATAGCAACTAATGAAAAACTGTTTTTT. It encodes CASSLGSIATNEKLFF.